Shown below are 26 T cell receptor beta chains from a single sample sequenced in a study of cytomegalovirus exposure and HLA in healthy donors. The primer mix had 60 Vbeta and 13 Jbeta primers. Only in-frame clones appear in the TCRdb table, and some are missing; sequencing was by immunoSEQ multiplex PCR. The sample shows 180,000 or so clones, approximately 83% of them seen only once. Sequenced input: PBMCs. These receptor sequences come from a young man in good health and CMV-seropositive.

The CDR3 loop is CASRVGTSFSTDTQYF. Here the CDR3 DNA reads TGTGCCAGTAGGGTTGGGACTAGTTTTAGCACAGATACGCAGTATTTT. The chain couples TRBV19 to TRBJ2-3, with TRBD2 matching over 8 bases. The trim removed 6 bases at V and 0 bases at J, leaving 8 bases unmatched. The CDR3 contains 16 residues. The germline CDR1 and CDR2 sequences are LNHDA and SQIVND (reference sequence).

This sequence joins TRBV6-1 and TRBJ2-5, with 8 bases aligning to TRBD1. The junction had 6 bases not matched to a gene; V was cut back by 5 bases and J by 4 bases. The CDR3 runs to 14 residues. The germline CDR1 and CDR2 sequences are MNHNS and SASEGT. CDR3 DNA: TGTGCCAGCAGTATGACAGGGGCGGCAGAGACCCAGTACTTC. Its translation: CASSMTGAAETQYF.

The genes are TRBV19 and TRBJ1-5; no definite D call. V shed 3 bases and J shed 5 bases, with 5 bases lying between them. The length of the CDR3 is 12 residues. Germline values: CDR1 LNHDA, CDR2 SQIVND (reference sequence). CDR3: CASSIVDQPQHF. The CDR3 DNA follows: TGTGCCAGTAGTATCGTCGATCAGCCCCAGCATTTT.

CDR3 bases: TGTGCCAGCAGCGTAGATAGCAGGGATGGCTACACCTTC. This encodes CASSVDSRDGYTF. The rearrangement joins TRBV9 to TRBJ1-2; possibly TRBD1 for D (5 bases). The V end was cut by 0 bases, the J end by 6 bases, with 9 bases between. CDR3 length: 13 residues. Germline CDR1 and CDR2: SGDLS and YYNGEE.

The chain carries TRBV12-5 and TRBJ2-3; D gene ambiguous. The CDR3 runs to 15 residues. The V end was cut by 6 bases, the J end by 0 bases, with 13 bases between. Germline V gives CDR1 LGHNT, CDR2 FRNRAP. The CDR3 protein is CASGPKVTSTDTQYF. The DNA for the CDR3 is TGTGCTAGTGGACCGAAAGTGACTAGCACAGATACGCAGTATTTT.

This clone was observed a handful of times. At one boundary the junction diverges from the germline segment, which might be a read error. The CDR3 DNA reads TGTGCTAGCAGCCCCAATACAGGGGTTCGGGAGACCCAGTACTTC. It is translated as CASSPNTGVRETQYF. This rearrangement joins TRBV7-7 to TRBJ2-5, with TRBD1 matching 7 bases. This CDR3 region has 15 residues. Germline assignment: CDR1 SSHAT and CDR2 FNYEAQ (reference sequence).

This chain connects TRBV5-4 to TRBJ1-1; 10 bases are shared with TRBD1. Per the germline V gene, CDR1 is SGHNT and CDR2 is YYREEE (reference sequence). The V segment lost 3 bases and the J segment 0 bases; nucleotides outside the gene matches: 5. The CDR3 runs 16 residues. The CDR3, as DNA: TGTGCCAGCAGCTCCCCGACAGGGGGCTTGAACACTGAAGCTTTCTTT. Translated: CASSSPTGGLNTEAFF.

The chain employs TRBV18 and TRBJ1-1; TRBD1 matches 7 bases. Germline CDR1 reads KGHSH; CDR2 reads LQKENI. The CDR3 sequence is 13 residues long. Losses at the gene ends were 3 bases for V and 11 bases for J; bases not matched to a gene: 9. The CDR3 DNA sequence: TGTGCCAGCTCACCGATAGACAGGGTGAAGGCTTTCTTT. Its protein product is CASSPIDRVKAFF.

This clone has a single count. V is TRBV6-1 and J is TRBJ2-7, with no clear D. V dropped 7 bases and J dropped 4 bases, with 20 bases sitting between them. This CDR3 is 15 amino acids long. Germline CDR1 MNHNS, CDR2 SASEGT. The CDR3 is CASKFGPLTLYEQYF. The CDR3 nucleotides read TGTGCCAGCAAGTTTGGGCCACTCACACTTTACGAGCAGTACTTC.

The V and J genes are TRBV7-3 and TRBJ1-2; 8 nucleotides agree with TRBD1. The CDR3 covers 14 residues. The germline V gene encodes CDR1 SGHTA and CDR2 FQGTGA. Trimming removed 5 bases from V and 7 bases from J; junction bases left unmatched: 9. CDR3: CASSPTTGAGGYTF. In DNA form, the CDR3 reads TGTGCCAGCAGCCCAACGACAGGGGCGGGTGGCTACACCTTC. The full variable domain, completed using reference TRBV7-3 and TRBJ1-2, is GAGVSQTPSNKVTEKGKYVELRCDPISGHTALYWYRQSLGQGPEFLIYFQGTGAADDSGLPNDRFFAVRPEGSVSTLKIQRTERGDSAVYLCASSPTTGAGGYTFGSGTRLTVV.

The rearrangement uses TRBV9 and TRBJ1-6, with a possible D match to TRBD1 (6 bases). The CDR3 is 14 amino acids. The V gene lost 3 bases and the J gene lost 10 bases, with 14 bases spanning the gap. Germline V gives CDR1 SGDLS, CDR2 YYNGEE. This CDR3 reads CASSEGGVPSPLHF. CDR3 sequence (DNA): TGTGCCAGCAGCGAGGGGGGGGTTCCCTCACCCCTCCACTTT.

The rearrangement links TRBV29-1 to TRBJ2-6, with TRBD1 as a possible D gene (5 bases). Germline V CDR1 and CDR2: SQVTM, ANQGSEA. This CDR3 spans 14 amino acids. The V gene lost 4 bases and the J gene lost 2 bases, with 9 bases spanning the gap. The CDR3 bases are TGCAGCGTTGGGTTGGGGCCTGGGGCCAACGTCCTGACTTTC. Amino acid sequence: CSVGLGPGANVLTF.

This chain uses TRBV9 with TRBJ1-4; D may be TRBD1 (6 bases). Trimming cost V 4 bases and J 0 bases, with 10 bases left between them. In germline, CDR1 is SGDLS, CDR2 YYNGEE. The CDR3 sequence is 15 residues long. CDR3 sequence (DNA): TGTGCCAGCAGCCCTCAGGGGTCAACTAATGAAAAACTGTTTTTT. Encoded protein: CASSPQGSTNEKLFF.

J is TRBJ1-4 and V is TRBV7-2, with 10 bases that match TRBD1. Germline lookup yields CDR1 SGHTA and CDR2 FQGNSA. V was clipped by 2 bases and J by 8 bases; unmatched bases: 2. The CDR3 loop spans 14 amino acids. The CDR3 DNA reads TGTGCCAGCAGCTTAAGACAGGGGGCCGAAAAACTGTTTTTT. It specifies CASSLRQGAEKLFF.

The chain combines TRBV7-2 with TRBJ2-5, with D unclear. V lost 1 base and J lost 0, with 21 bases in between. The CDR3 consists of 19 residues. Germline values: CDR1 SGHTA, CDR2 FQGNSA. CDR3 coding DNA: TGTGCCAGCAGCTTAGAGTTCTCGGAGAGCGCCGTGTACCAAGAGACCCAGTACTTC. It specifies CASSLEFSESAVYQETQYF.

The rearrangement uses TRBV6-6 and TRBJ1-4, with 8 nucleotides matching TRBD1. CDR1 is MNHNY, CDR2 SVGAGI, per germline (reference sequence). This CDR3 spans 14 amino acids. After removal of 7 bases from V and 8 bases from J, the junction contained 9 bases not matched to a gene. CDR3 coding DNA: TGTGCCAGCATTACAGGGGGTGTGGGAGAAAAACTGTTTTTT. Amino acids: CASITGGVGEKLFF.

The chain has TRBV5-1 and TRBJ2-3; 9 positions agree with TRBD2. The CDR3 contains 15 residues. Germline V gene lookup returns CDR1 SGHRS and CDR2 YFSETQ. V lost 4 bases to trimming and J lost 3 bases; unmatched junction nucleotides: 6. The chain's CDR3 is CASSPGLAGTDTQYF. In DNA, the CDR3 is TGCGCCAGCAGCCCCGGGCTAGCGGGGACAGATACGCAGTATTTT.

The V and J genes are TRBV7-9 and TRBJ2-3; 13 positions agree with TRBD2. V gave up 1 base and J gave up 7 bases; unmatched junction bases: 5. Germline values: CDR1 SEHNR, CDR2 FQNEAQ (reference sequence). This CDR3 contains 16 residues. CDR3 nucleotide sequence: TGTGCCAGCAGCTTAGTCGCGGGACTAGCGGGGTATACGCAGTATTTT. Its translation is CASSLVAGLAGYTQYF.

The chain combines TRBV11-2 with TRBJ1-3; 7 nucleotides line up with TRBD1. This CDR3 is 15 amino acids long. Germline CDR1 reads SGHAT; CDR2 reads FQNNGV. V trimming: 5 bases; J trimming: 0 bases; junction bases outside the gene matches: 4. This chain's CDR3 is CASSRGQTSGNTIYF. In nucleotides, the CDR3 is TGTGCCAGCAGCCGGGGACAGACCTCTGGAAACACCATATATTTT.

The chain employs TRBV13 and TRBJ2-3; D remains ambiguous. The CDR3 length is 12 residues. V lost 5 bases to trimming and J lost 6 bases, with 9 bases between them. The germline gives CDR1 PRHDT, CDR2 FYEKMQ (reference sequence). CDR3 sequence (DNA): TGTGCCAGCAGCCCTAGAACCGATACGCAGTATTTT. Translating it yields CASSPRTDTQYF.

DNA for the CDR3: TGTGCCAGCAGCTTATTGTTAAACCAAGAGACCCAGTACTTC. This codes for CASSLLLNQETQYF. The V gene is TRBV7-9, the J gene TRBJ2-5; D remains ambiguous. Germline V gene data show CDR1 as SEHNR and CDR2 as FQNEAQ (reference sequence). This CDR3 has 14 residues. Trimming shortened V by 2 bases and J by 0 bases, and 7 bases separated the two germline ends.

This rearrangement joins TRBV25-1 to TRBJ1-2, with D unresolved. CDR1 is MGHDK, CDR2 SYGVNS, per germline. V lost 3 bases, J lost 6 bases, and 17 bases lay in between. The CDR3 consists of 15 residues. The CDR3 is CASSDSARNSNGYTF. In DNA, the CDR3 is TGTGCCAGCAGTGATAGTGCCAGGAACTCCAATGGCTACACCTTC.

About this clone: At one end, the junction sequence differs from germline, possibly due to a read error. The V gene is TRBV7-9, the J gene TRBJ1-2; TRBD1 matches at 8 bases. This CDR3 is 15 amino acids long. In germline, CDR1 is SEHNR, CDR2 FQNEAQ (reference sequence). CDR3 residues: CSSSLGSDRGYGYTF. CDR3 nucleotides: TGTTCCAGCAGCTTAGGGTCTGACAGGGGCTATGGCTACACCTTC.

The chain carries TRBV4-1 and TRBJ2-1; 8 bases fit TRBD2. V gave up 4 bases and J gave up 0 bases; unmatched junction bases: 2. This CDR3 spans 15 amino acids. Germline CDR1 MGHRA, CDR2 YSYEKL. The CDR3 spells CASSLRGGSYNEQFF. The CDR3 nucleotides read TGCGCCAGCAGCCTCCGGGGGGGCTCCTACAATGAGCAGTTCTTC.

The chain uses TRBV15 and TRBJ2-2; no clear D gene. V was shortened by 0 bases and J by 5 bases, with 16 bases between the two germline ends. CDR3 length equals 17 residues. Per the germline V gene, CDR1 is LNHNV and CDR2 is YYDKDF (reference sequence). The CDR3 coding sequence is TGTGCCACCAGCAGAGAAACCATCAAGCGTTTTACCGGGGAGCTGTTTTTT. Its translation is CATSRETIKRFTGELFF. The full variable domain, completed using reference TRBV15 and TRBJ2-2, is DAMVIQNPRYQVTQFGKPVTLSCSQTLNHNVMYWYQQKSSQAPKLLFHYYDKDFNNEADTPDNFQSRRPNTSFCFLDIRSPGLGDTAMYLCATSRETIKRFTGELFFGEGSRLTVL.

CDR3 in amino acids: CASSLRASDRTEAFF. The CDR3 bases are TGTGCCAGCAGCCTCAGGGCCTCCGATCGGACTGAAGCTTTCTTT. V is TRBV6-1 and J is TRBJ1-1; possibly TRBD1 for D (5 bases). The CDR3 contains 15 residues. With 6 bases removed from V and 5 bases from J, the gap between germline ends came to 19 bases. The germline V gene encodes CDR1 MNHNS and CDR2 SASEGT.